The 23 T cell receptor beta chains listed next were all sequenced from one sample in a study of control samples from healthy donors and cancer patients. The table came from immunoSEQ multiplex PCR; TCRdb's copy has only in-frame clones and leaves some out. The profile shows more than 110,000 clones, about nine tenths of them singletons. The sequenced sample was blood. Receptors were obtained from a man younger than 45 in good health.

The chain combines TRBV2 with TRBJ2-6, with 10 bases aligning to TRBD1. J was trimmed by 4 bases and V by 8 bases; bases with no gene match: 11. This CDR3 is 17 amino acids long. Germline CDR1 is SNHLY and CDR2 is FYNNEI. CDR3 amino acids: CASGRGQGSTGANVLTF. The CDR3 DNA reads TGTGCCAGCGGTCGGGGACAGGGGTCCACCGGGGCCAACGTCCTGACTTTC. Full variable domain (missing parts from reference TRBV2 and TRBJ2-6): EPEVTQTPSHQVTQMGQEVILRCVPISNHLYFYWYRQILGQKVEFLVSFYNNEISEKSEIFDDQFSVERPDGSNFTLKIRSTKLEDSAMYFCASGRGQGSTGANVLTFGAGSRLTVL.

This sequence joins TRBV21-1 and TRBJ1-6; the tabulated D call, TRBD1, remains unverified against the DNA. TRBV21-1 is reported as a pseudogene. CDR3 size: 20 residues. The CDR3 bases are TGTGCCAGCAGCAAAGAAGGGGGACAGGGGACAAGCTCCTATAATTCACCCCTCCACTTT. Residues: CASSKEGGQGTSSYNSPLHF.

This chain links TRBV6-2 or TRBV6-3 with TRBJ2-7; 10 bases line up with TRBD2. The CDR3 has 17 amino acids. Germline CDR1 and CDR2: MNHEY and SVGEGT. V lost 2 bases to trimming and J lost 2 bases; unmatched junction nucleotides: 9. CDR3 loop: CASSYPFRLAGAYEQYF. The CDR3 DNA sequence: TGTGCCAGCAGTTACCCTTTCCGGCTAGCGGGAGCCTACGAGCAGTACTTC.

The V and J genes are TRBV19 and TRBJ2-7; either TRBD1 or TRBD2 may fit D (5 bases each). CDR1 is LNHDA, CDR2 SQIVND, per germline (reference sequence). Trimming removed 4 bases at V and 3 bases at J, with 22 bases between. The CDR3 loop spans 17 amino acids. Here the CDR3 reads CASSRYRGQEGYYEQYF. CDR3 nucleotide sequence: TGTGCCAGTAGTAGATACCGGGGCCAGGAAGGGTACTACGAGCAGTACTTC.

The chain couples TRBV20-1 to TRBJ2-1; D might be TRBD2 (6 bases). The V gene lost 3 bases and the J gene lost 7 bases, with 10 bases spanning the gap. This CDR3 comprises 12 residues. Germline loops: CDR1 DFQATT, CDR2 SNEGSKA (reference sequence). The CDR3: CSASRLENEQFF. The CDR3 DNA reads as TGCAGTGCTAGTAGACTAGAGAATGAGCAGTTCTTC.

This clone has a single count. The chain couples TRBV28 to TRBJ1-2; D not resolved. Germline CDR1 and CDR2: MDHEN and SYDVKM. This CDR3 has 14 amino acids. Trimming pared 4 bases from V and 8 bases from J, leaving 17 bases between. The CDR3 loop reads CASSSEMLWRGYTF. The CDR3 DNA reads TGTGCCAGCAGTTCCGAGATGTTGTGGCGGGGCTACACCTTC.

The CDR3 loop reads CASSQCPEGRNYGYTF. The CDR3 DNA reads as TGCGCCAGCAGCCAATGTCCGGAGGGGCGGAACTATGGCTACACCTTC. The chain recombines TRBV4-1 with TRBJ1-2; perhaps TRBD1 as D (5 bases). The CDR3 has 16 amino acids. Germline CDR1 is MGHRA and CDR2 is YSYEKL. The V gene lost 2 bases and the J gene lost 2 bases, with 15 bases spanning the gap.

The chain links TRBV9 to TRBJ2-7; 12 positions agree with TRBD2. Germline lookup yields CDR1 SGDLS and CDR2 YYNGEE. The length of the CDR3 is 18 residues. V dropped 0 bases and J dropped 6; count of bases not matched to a gene: 13. CDR3 residues: CASSVGLAGESGLGEQYF. The CDR3 region has the DNA TGTGCCAGCAGCGTAGGACTAGCGGGAGAATCGGGGTTAGGCGAGCAGTACTTC.

The chain joins TRBV6-5 to TRBJ2-5; TRBD2 matches at 8 bases. Per the germline V gene, CDR1 is MNHEY and CDR2 is SVGAGI. This CDR3 comprises 14 residues. Trimming removed 6 bases from V and 2 bases from J; junction bases left unmatched: 5. The CDR3 reads CASRVLAGQETQYF. The CDR3 DNA is TGTGCCAGCAGGGTCCTAGCGGGTCAAGAGACCCAGTACTTC.

On this clone: The sample holds other DNA sequences that translate to the same CDR3. The chain joins TRBV11-3 to TRBJ1-2, with TRBD1 as a possible D gene (6 bases). The V end was cut by 4 bases, the J end by 8 bases, with 20 bases between. CDR3 length: 15 residues. Germline CDR1 and CDR2: SGHNT and YENEEA. CDR3 nucleotides: TGTGCCAGCAGCTCACTAACAGGGAAGTTTCGCGGCTACACCTTC. Protein product: CASSSLTGKFRGYTF.

The chain uses TRBV30 and TRBJ1-1; D is undetermined. This CDR3 comprises 14 residues. The V end lost 2 bases, the J end lost 5 bases, and 15 bases lay between the germline ends. The germline gives CDR1 GTSNPN, CDR2 SVGIG (reference sequence). The CDR3 bases are TGTGCCTGGAGTCGCCTACTCGGGGAAACTGAAGCTTTCTTT. Amino acid sequence: CAWSRLLGETEAFF.

The chain uses TRBV28 and TRBJ1-3; the match to TRBD1 covers 7 bases. The CDR3 loop spans 17 amino acids. Germline assignment: CDR1 MDHEN and CDR2 SYDVKM. V trimming: 2 bases; J trimming: 4 bases; junction bases outside the gene matches: 11. This CDR3 is CASSLTKGGAWGNTIYF. The CDR3 coding sequence is TGTGCCAGCAGTTTAACTAAAGGGGGCGCATGGGGAAACACCATATATTTT.

The gene calls are TRBV7-6 and TRBJ2-7; D is unresolved. Germline V gives CDR1 SGHVS, CDR2 FNYEAQ. The CDR3 loop spans 14 amino acids. The V and J ends lost 2 bases and 2 bases respectively, with 10 bases between them. CDR3 residues: CASSLRHLTYEQYF. CDR3 bases: TGTGCCAGCAGCTTACGGCACCTGACCTACGAGCAGTACTTC.

This clone has just one count. The genes are TRBV7-9 and TRBJ2-1; TRBD2 agrees at 10 bases. The CDR3 has 15 residues. The germline V gene encodes CDR1 SEHNR and CDR2 FQNEAQ (reference sequence). V lost 2 bases and J lost 10; bases outside the gene matches: 8. CDR3 DNA: TGTGCCAGCAGCTTATTAGCGGGAGGTCGGTACGAGCAGTTCTTC. Residues: CASSLLAGGRYEQFF.

The chain employs TRBV11-2 and TRBJ2-1; TRBD2 agrees at 7 bases. The V and J ends lost 4 bases and 3 bases, in that order; junction bases with no gene match: 3. This CDR3 comprises 14 residues. In germline, CDR1 is SGHAT, CDR2 FQNNGV. In nucleotides, the CDR3 is TGTGCCAGCAGCTACGGACTAGTCTACAATGAGCAGTTCTTC. Its protein is CASSYGLVYNEQFF.

The chain couples TRBV10-3 to TRBJ2-7; 10 bases fit TRBD2. V trimming: 7 bases; J trimming: 5 bases; junction bases outside the gene matches: 14. The CDR3 consists of 16 residues. The germline V gene encodes CDR1 ENHRY and CDR2 SYGVKD. The CDR3 sequence: CAITSGWVAGGNEQYF. The CDR3 DNA follows: TGTGCCATCACATCCGGATGGGTAGCGGGAGGTAACGAGCAGTACTTC.

This rearrangement joins TRBV5-6 to TRBJ2-3; tentatively, D is TRBD2 (6 bases). Trimming left V 4 bases short and J 8 bases short, with 14 bases between. The V gene's germline CDR1 is SGHDT and CDR2 YYEEEE. The CDR3 totals 13 residues. The CDR3 loop is CASSISSVATQYF. The CDR3 nucleotides are TGTGCCAGCAGCATATCTAGCGTTGCTACGCAGTATTTT. The variable domain in full, with the rest retrieved from reference TRBV5-6 and TRBJ2-3, is DAGVTQSPTHLIKTRGQQVTLRCSPKSGHDTVSWYQQALGQGPQFIFQYYEEEERQRGNFPDRFSGHQFPNYSSELNVNALLLGDSALYLCASSISSVATQYFGPGTRLTVL.

In nucleotides, the CDR3 is TGTGCCAGCAGCCAAGCCCCCCGAGCGGGGCCGTACACCGGGGAGCTGTTTTTT. It codes for CASSQAPRAGPYTGELFF. The V call is TRBV4-2, the J call TRBJ2-2; 7 positions match TRBD2. Germline CDR1 reads LGHNA; CDR2 reads YNFKEQ. V lost 1 base to trimming and J lost 3 bases; unmatched junction nucleotides: 11. CDR3 size: 18 residues.

The rearrangement uses TRBV6-1 and TRBJ2-2; 9 bases agree with TRBD2. The CDR3 is 16 residues long. Germline values: CDR1 MNHNS, CDR2 SASEGT. J was trimmed by 5 bases and V by 1 base; bases with no gene match: 5. In DNA form, the CDR3 reads TGTGCCAGCAGTGAAGTGTGGCTAGCGGGGACCGGGGAGCTGTTTTTT. Amino acid sequence: CASSEVWLAGTGELFF.

The chain employs TRBV4-1 and TRBJ2-7, with D possibly TRBD2 on 6 matching bases. Trimming removed 4 bases from V and 0 bases from J, with 10 bases in between. Germline lookup yields CDR1 MGHRA and CDR2 YSYEKL. CDR3 length: 14 amino acids. The CDR3 region has the DNA TGCGCCAGCAGCCGGGGGACTCTCTCCTACGAGCAGTACTTC. This sequence encodes CASSRGTLSYEQYF.

J is TRBJ2-2 and V is TRBV19; unclear D gene. Trimming pared 5 bases from V and 5 bases from J, leaving 12 bases between. CDR3 length: 14 residues. In germline, CDR1 is LNHDA, CDR2 SQIVND (reference sequence). The CDR3 DNA reads as TGTGCCAGTAGTCCCCCCCTAACAACCGGGGAGCTGTTTTTT. Translation gives CASSPPLTTGELFF.

V is TRBV9 and J is TRBJ2-1; perhaps D is TRBD1 or TRBD2 (6 bases each). Germline CDR1 reads SGDLS; CDR2 reads YYNGEE. The CDR3 spans 12 residues. Trimming shortened V by 6 bases and J by 9 bases, and 13 bases separated the two germline ends. The CDR3 sequence: CASTLTGAEQFF. DNA for the CDR3: TGTGCCAGCACCTTAACGGGGGCTGAGCAGTTCTTC.

The chain combines TRBV27 with TRBJ2-6; D perhaps matches TRBD1 (5 bases). Per the germline V gene, CDR1 is MNHEY and CDR2 is SMNVEV (reference sequence). The CDR3 has 18 residues. V lost 3 bases, J lost 2 bases, and 17 bases lay in between. CDR3 sequence: CASSFVQKGIPGANVLTF. The CDR3 DNA reads TGTGCCAGCAGTTTCGTACAGAAGGGGATCCCTGGGGCCAACGTCCTGACTTTC. Full variable domain (remainder filled in from reference TRBV27 and TRBJ2-6): EAQVTQNPRYLITVTGKKLTVTCSQNMNHEYMSWYRQDPGLGLRQIYYSMNVEVTDKGDVPEGYKVSRKEKRNFPLILESPSPNQTSLYFCASSFVQKGIPGANVLTFGAGSRLTVL.